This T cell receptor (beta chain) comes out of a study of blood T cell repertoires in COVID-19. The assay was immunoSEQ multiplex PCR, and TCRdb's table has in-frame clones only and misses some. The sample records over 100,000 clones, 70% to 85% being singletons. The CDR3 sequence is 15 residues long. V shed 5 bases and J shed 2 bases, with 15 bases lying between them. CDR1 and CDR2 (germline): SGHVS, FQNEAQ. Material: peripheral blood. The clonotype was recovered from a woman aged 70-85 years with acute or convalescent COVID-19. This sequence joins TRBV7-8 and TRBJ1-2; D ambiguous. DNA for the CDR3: TGTGCCAGCAGCCCCCACACTACCCACAACTATGGCTACACCTTC. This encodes CASSPHTTHNYGYTF.